The entry below gives a single T cell receptor beta chain sequence along with its context. Specified time point: inflamed ileum from the surgical specimen. Included were adult ileal or ileocolonic Crohn's patients indicated for ileocolonic resection. This sample was taken from a study of T cell repertoires in ileal Crohn's disease. Study overall: M0 samples are biopsies from inflamed ileum in the resection specimen.

The CDR3 totals 13 residues. Trimming removed 5 bases from V and 2 bases from J, with 10 bases in between. CDR1 and CDR2 from the germline V gene are SGHNT and YYREEE (reference sequence). Sequenced by immunoSEQ multiplex PCR; TCRdb stores in-frame clones only, minus some. The sample carries about 7,800 clones, 85% recorded once. Sample: ileal tissue. The genes are TRBV5-4 and TRBJ2-5, with D possibly being TRBD1 (6 bases). This clonotype was sampled from an adult with Crohn's disease. This CDR3 is CASRQQGQETQYF. CDR3 nucleotides: TGTGCCAGCAGACAACAGGGTCAAGAGACCCAGTACTTC. The whole variable domain, filled in from reference TRBV5-4 and TRBJ2-5, reads ETGVTQSPTHLIKTRGQQVTLRCSSQSGHNTVSWYQQALGQGPQFIFQYYREEENGRGNFPPRFSGLQFPNYSSELNVNALELDDSALYLCASRQQGQETQYFGPGTRLLVL.